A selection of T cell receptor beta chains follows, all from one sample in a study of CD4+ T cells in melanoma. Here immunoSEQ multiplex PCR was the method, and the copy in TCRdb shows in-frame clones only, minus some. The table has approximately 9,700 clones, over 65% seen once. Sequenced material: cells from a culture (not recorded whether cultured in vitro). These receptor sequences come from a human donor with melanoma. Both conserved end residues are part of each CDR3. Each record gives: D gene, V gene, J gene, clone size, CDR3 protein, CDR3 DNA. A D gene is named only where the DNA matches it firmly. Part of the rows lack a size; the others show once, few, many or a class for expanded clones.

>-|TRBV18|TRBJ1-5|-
CASSQSVNQPQHF
TGTGCCAGCTCACAATCGGTCAATCAGCCCCAGCATTTT
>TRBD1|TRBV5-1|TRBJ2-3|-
CASSAGQGTDTQYF
TGCGCCAGCAGCGCGGGACAGGGCACAGATACGCAGTATTTT
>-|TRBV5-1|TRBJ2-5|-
CASSWSQETQYF
TGCGCCAGCAGCTGGAGCCAAGAGACCCAGTACTTC
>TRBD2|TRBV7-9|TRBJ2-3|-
CASSLGLAGSDTQYF
TGTGCCAGCAGCTTAGGACTAGCGGGGTCAGATACGCAGTATTTT
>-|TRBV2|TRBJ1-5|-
CASKTISSGQQSNQPQHF
TGTGCCAGCAAGACTATCTCGTCCGGGCAGCAAAGCAATCAGCCCCAGCATTTT
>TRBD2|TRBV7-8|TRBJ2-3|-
CASKASGGPISADTQYF
TGTGCCAGCAAGGCAAGCGGGGGGCCAATATCGGCAGATACGCAGTATTTT
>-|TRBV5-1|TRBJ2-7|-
CASSPPGADEQYF
TGCGCCAGCAGCCCCCCGGGGGCTGACGAGCAGTACTTC
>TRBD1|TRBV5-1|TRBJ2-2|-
CASSRGQGAGELFF
TGCGCCAGCAGCCGCGGACAGGGGGCCGGGGAGCTGTTTTTT
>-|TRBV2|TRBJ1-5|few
CASSVVGSNQPQHF
TGTGCCAGCAGTGTGGTGGGGAGCAATCAGCCCCAGCATTTT
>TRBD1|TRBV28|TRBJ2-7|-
CASRGTGRLRNEQYF
TGTGCCAGCAGGGGGACAGGACGCCTGAGGAACGAGCAGTACTTC
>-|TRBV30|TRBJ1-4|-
CAWSVRGSEKLFF
TGTGCCTGGAGTGTACGAGGTTCGGAAAAACTGTTTTTT
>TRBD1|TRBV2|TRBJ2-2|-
CASRGTGTGGTGELFF
TGTGCCAGCAGGGGAACCGGGACAGGGGGGACCGGGGAGCTGTTTTTT
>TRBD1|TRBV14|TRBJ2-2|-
CASSQVYWTGLGVPGELFF
TGTGCCAGCAGCCAAGTTTATTGGACAGGGCTGGGAGTTCCCGGGGAGCTGTTTTTT
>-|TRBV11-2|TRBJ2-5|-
CASSPGRVVQETQYF
TGTGCCAGCAGCCCTGGAAGGGTTGTACAAGAGACCCAGTACTTC
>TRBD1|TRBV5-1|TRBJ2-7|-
CASSLETGGSYEQYF
TGCGCCAGCAGCTTGGAGACAGGGGGCTCCTACGAGCAGTACTTC
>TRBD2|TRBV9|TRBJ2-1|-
CASSVVAGGNEQFF
TGTGCCAGCAGCGTAGTTGCGGGGGGCAATGAGCAGTTCTTC
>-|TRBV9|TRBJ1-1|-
CASSPPEAFF
TGTGCCAGCAGCCCCCCTGAAGCTTTCTTT
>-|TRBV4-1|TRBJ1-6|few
CASSQGGVLNSPLHF
TGCGCCAGCAGCCAAGGAGGGGTCCTAAATTCACCCCTCCACTTT
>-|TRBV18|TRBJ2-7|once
CASSSQQGSEQYF
TGTGCCAGCTCTTCTCAGCAGGGATCCGAGCAGTACTTC
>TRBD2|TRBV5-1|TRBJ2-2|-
CASSFLAGGRVTGELFF
TGCGCCAGCAGCTTTCTAGCGGGGGGGCGTGTGACCGGGGAGCTGTTTTTT
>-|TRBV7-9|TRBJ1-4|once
CASSRGGDREKLFF
TGTGCCAGCAGCCGGGGAGGGGACCGGGAAAAACTGTTTTTT
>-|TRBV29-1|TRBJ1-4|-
CSVRLGGGYEKLFF
TGCAGCGTTCGTCTGGGTGGGGGGTATGAAAAACTGTTTTTT
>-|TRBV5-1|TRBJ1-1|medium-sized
CASSHHIDRNEAFF
TGCGCCAGCAGCCACCACATTGACAGGAATGAAGCTTTCTTT
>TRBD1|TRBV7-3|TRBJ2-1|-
CASSLQGQGYNEQFF
TGTGCCAGCAGCTTACAGGGACAGGGCTACAATGAGCAGTTCTTC
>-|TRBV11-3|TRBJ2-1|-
CASSLRSRYNEQFF
TGTGCCAGCAGCTTAAGGAGCAGGTACAATGAGCAGTTCTTC
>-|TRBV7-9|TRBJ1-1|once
CASSSGRGTEAFF
TGTGCCAGCAGCTCGGGAAGGGGCACTGAAGCTTTCTTT
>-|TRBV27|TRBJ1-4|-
CASSRRPSVSTNEKLFF
TGTGCCAGCAGCCGACGACCCTCCGTTTCAACTAATGAAAAACTGTTTTTT
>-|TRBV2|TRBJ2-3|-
CASRGLGGSVADTQYF
TGTGCCAGCAGAGGACTAGGGGGATCAGTAGCAGATACGCAGTATTTT
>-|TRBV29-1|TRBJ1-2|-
CSVGYGYTF
TGCAGCGTTGGGTATGGCTACACCTTC
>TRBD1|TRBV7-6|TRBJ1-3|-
CASSLGQGLGNTIYF
TGTGCCAGCAGCTTAGGACAGGGGCTGGGAAACACCATATATTTT
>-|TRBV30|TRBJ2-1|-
CAWSVQSYNEQFF
TGTGCCTGGAGTGTACAATCCTACAATGAGCAGTTCTTC
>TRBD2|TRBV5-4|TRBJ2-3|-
CASSLGAGVSTDTQYF
TGTGCCAGCAGCCTCGGAGCGGGGGTCAGCACAGATACGCAGTATTTT
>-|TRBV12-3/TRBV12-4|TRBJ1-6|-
CASSFLSDSPLHF
TGTGCCAGCAGTTTCTTGTCTGATTCACCCCTCCACTTT
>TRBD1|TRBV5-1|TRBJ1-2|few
CASSVQGGDGYTF
TGCGCCAGCAGCGTACAGGGGGGGGATGGCTACACCTTC
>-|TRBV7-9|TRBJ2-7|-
CASSSSRFRGEQYF
TGTGCCAGCAGCTCAAGTCGGTTCAGGGGCGAGCAGTACTTC
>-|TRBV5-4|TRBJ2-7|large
CASSLVDGRKYF
TGTGCCAGCAGCTTGGTTGACGGACGTAAATACTTC
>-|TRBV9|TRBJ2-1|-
CASSLSPGSYNEQFF
TGTGCCAGCAGCCTTTCGCCAGGCTCCTACAATGAGCAGTTCTTC
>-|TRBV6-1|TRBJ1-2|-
CASSDNRDYGYTF
TGTGCCAGCAGTGACAACAGGGACTATGGCTACACCTTC
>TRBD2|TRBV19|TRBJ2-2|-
CASSIRTPASGGFSAGELFF
TGTGCCAGTAGTATCAGAACCCCGGCTAGCGGGGGATTTAGCGCCGGGGAGCTGTTTTTT
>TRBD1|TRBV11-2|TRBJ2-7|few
CASSTHRGRAYEQYF
TGTGCCAGCAGCACCCACAGGGGTAGAGCCTACGAGCAGTACTTC
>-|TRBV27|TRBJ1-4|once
CASSLSDGGPGKLFF
TGTGCCAGCAGTTTATCTGACGGTGGACCTGGAAAACTGTTTTTT
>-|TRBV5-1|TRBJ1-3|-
CASSLDTSLGNTIYF
TGCGCCAGCAGCTTGGATACCTCCCTGGGAAACACCATATATTTT
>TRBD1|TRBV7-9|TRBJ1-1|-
CASSISRDRGDTEAFF
TGTGCCAGCAGCATAAGTCGTGACAGGGGGGACACTGAAGCTTTCTTT
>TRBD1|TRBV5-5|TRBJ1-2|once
CATSTGGSYGYTF
TGTGCCACCTCGACAGGGGGAAGTTATGGCTACACCTTC
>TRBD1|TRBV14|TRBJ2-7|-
CASSRTGKELGEQYF
TGTGCCAGCAGCCGGACAGGGAAGGAGCTCGGCGAGCAGTACTTC
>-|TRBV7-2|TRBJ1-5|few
CASRRGNNQPQHF
TGTGCCAGCAGACGTGGTAACAATCAGCCCCAGCATTTT
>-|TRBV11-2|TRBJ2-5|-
CASSPSGAQYF
TGTGCCAGCAGCCCCTCGGGGGCCCAGTACTTC
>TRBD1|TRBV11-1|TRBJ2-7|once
CASSVGQGPLREQYF
TGTGCCAGCAGCGTAGGACAGGGCCCCCTTCGGGAGCAGTACTTC
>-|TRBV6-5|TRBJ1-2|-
CASSYSGTDGYTF
TGTGCCAGCAGTTACTCCGGGACGGATGGCTACACCTTC
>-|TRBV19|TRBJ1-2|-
CASSKDRPGNYGYTF
TGTGCCAGTAGTAAAGACAGGCCGGGGAACTATGGCTACACCTTC
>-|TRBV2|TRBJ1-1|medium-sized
CASSAPTGPSTEAFF
TGTGCCAGCAGTGCCCCTACAGGGCCGAGCACTGAAGCTTTCTTT
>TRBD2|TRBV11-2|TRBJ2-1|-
CASSIAGGFLNEQFF
TGTGCCAGCAGTATAGCGGGGGGTTTCTTAAATGAGCAGTTCTTC